The T cell receptor beta chain described here comes from a study of T-cell reconstitution after alpha-beta-depleted transplantation in children. Points from the study as a whole: When one year had passed after transplant, most T-cell counts and diversity came from newly produced T cells. Several hundred expanded graft clones reportedly were the source of alpha-beta T cells about two months after transplant. At day 60, the high TCRbeta diversity found in some patients originated from recipient T cells and thymic progenitors that had survived.

The authors prepared the TCRbeta library with unique molecular identifiers. Via MiXCR, TCRdb re-called the PCR reads, giving one row per CDR3 protein. The table includes fewer than 550,000 distinct CDR3 sequences, about an eighth detected once. There are many counts of this clonotype. Its antigen is still unknown. Trimming stripped 0 bases from V and 6 bases from J, with 6 bases between. The CDR3 has 13 residues. This material consisted of PBMCs, mostly from graft donor cells, taken 180 days after TCRalphabeta/CD19-depleted stem cell transplant. The chain recombines TRBV12-3 or TRBV12-4 with TRBJ2-1; D is unresolved. The TCR sequence derives from a female patient aged 2 to 10 who had a stem cell transplant for aplastic anemia, so the T cells may come from the graft donor. The CDR3 coding sequence is TGTGCCAGCAGTTTAGCTCAGAGCAATGAGCAGTTCTTC. Its translation is CASSLAQSNEQFF.